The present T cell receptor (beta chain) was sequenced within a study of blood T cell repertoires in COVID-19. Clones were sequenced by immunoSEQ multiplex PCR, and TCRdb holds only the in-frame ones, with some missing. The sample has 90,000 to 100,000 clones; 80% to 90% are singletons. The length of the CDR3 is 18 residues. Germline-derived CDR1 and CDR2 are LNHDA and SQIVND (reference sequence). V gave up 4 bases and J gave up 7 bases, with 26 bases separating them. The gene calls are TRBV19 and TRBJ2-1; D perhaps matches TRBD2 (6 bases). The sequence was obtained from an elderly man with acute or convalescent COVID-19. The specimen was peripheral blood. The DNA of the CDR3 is TGTGCCAGTAGTAAGGGAGCCTCCCTGGGGGGAGCACGGAATGAGCAGTTCTTC. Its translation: CASSKGASLGGARNEQFF.